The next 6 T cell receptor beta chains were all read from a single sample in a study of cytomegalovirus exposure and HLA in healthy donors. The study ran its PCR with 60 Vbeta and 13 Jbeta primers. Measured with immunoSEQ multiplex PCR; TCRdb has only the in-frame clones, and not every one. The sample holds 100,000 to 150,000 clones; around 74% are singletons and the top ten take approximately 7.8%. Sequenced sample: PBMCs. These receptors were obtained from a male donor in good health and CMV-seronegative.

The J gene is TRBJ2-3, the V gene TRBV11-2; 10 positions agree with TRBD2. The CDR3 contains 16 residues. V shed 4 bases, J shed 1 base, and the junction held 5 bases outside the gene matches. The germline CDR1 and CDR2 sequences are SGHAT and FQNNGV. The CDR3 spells CASSSASGGGTDTQYF. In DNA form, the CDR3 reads TGTGCCAGCAGCTCGGCTAGCGGGGGTGGCACAGATACGCAGTATTTT.

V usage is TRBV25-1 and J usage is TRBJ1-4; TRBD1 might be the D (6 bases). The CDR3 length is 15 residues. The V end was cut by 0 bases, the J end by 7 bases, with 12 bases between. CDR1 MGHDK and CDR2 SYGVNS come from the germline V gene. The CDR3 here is CASSEYTGYGEKLFF. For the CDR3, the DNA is TGTGCCAGCAGTGAATATACAGGGTACGGTGAAAAACTGTTTTTT.

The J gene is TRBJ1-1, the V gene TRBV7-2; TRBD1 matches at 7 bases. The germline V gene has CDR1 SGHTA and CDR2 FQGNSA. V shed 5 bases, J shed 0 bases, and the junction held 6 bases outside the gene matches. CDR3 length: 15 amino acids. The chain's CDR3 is CASSDRVGMNTEAFF. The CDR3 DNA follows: TGTGCCAGCAGCGACAGGGTCGGGATGAACACTGAAGCTTTCTTT. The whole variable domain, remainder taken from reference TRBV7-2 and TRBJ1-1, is GAGVSQSPSNKVTEKGKDVELRCDPISGHTALYWYRQSLGQGLEFLIYFQGNSAPDKSGLPSDRFSAERTGGSVSTLTIQRTQQEDSAVYLCASSDRVGMNTEAFFGQGTRLTVV.

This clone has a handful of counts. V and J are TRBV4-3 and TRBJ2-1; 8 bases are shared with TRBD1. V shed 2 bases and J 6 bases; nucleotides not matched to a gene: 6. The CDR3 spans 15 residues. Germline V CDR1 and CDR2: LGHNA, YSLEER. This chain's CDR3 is CASSQQTGVGNEQFF. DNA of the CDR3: TGCGCCAGCAGCCAACAGACAGGGGTAGGCAATGAGCAGTTCTTC.

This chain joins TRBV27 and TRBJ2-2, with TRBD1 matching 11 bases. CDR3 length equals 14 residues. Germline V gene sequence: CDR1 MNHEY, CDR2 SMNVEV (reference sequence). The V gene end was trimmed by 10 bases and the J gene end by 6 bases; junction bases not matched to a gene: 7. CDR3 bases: TGTGCCACCCGGACAGGGGGCGATGCCGGGGAGCTGTTTTTT. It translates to CATRTGGDAGELFF.

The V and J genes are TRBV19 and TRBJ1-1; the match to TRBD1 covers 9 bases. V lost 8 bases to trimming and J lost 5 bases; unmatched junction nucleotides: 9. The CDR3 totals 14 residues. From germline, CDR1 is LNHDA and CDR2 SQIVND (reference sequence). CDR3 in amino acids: CASGEQGAGTEAFF. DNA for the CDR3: TGTGCCAGTGGGGAACAGGGGGCTGGGACTGAAGCTTTCTTT.